Listed below are T cell receptor beta chains from one sample, sequenced in a study of beta chain features in type 1 diabetes. Some clones are missing from TCRdb's copy, which holds only in-frame ones; the method was immunoSEQ multiplex PCR. This sample carries more than 100,000 clones, approximately 16% of them seen once, and the ten largest clones take approximately 2.2%. The sequenced sample consisted of central memory CD4+ T cells from blood. The receptors here all came from a man aged 25-45 years with type 1 diabetes. CDR3s leave out the opening cysteine and the closing phenylalanine or tryptophan. The size entry is marked missing in some rows and otherwise reads once, few, many or a size class.

j_call v_call clone_size cdr3_aa
TRBJ2-4 TRBV2 few ASSVGKNIQY
TRBJ2-5 TRBV5-1 NA ASSPTGEETQY
TRBJ2-1 TRBV4-1 few ASSQSPTPQAYNEQF
TRBJ2-7 TRBV7-2 few ASSLDPSLTEQY
TRBJ2-7 TRBV19 NA ASKILSGGIEEQY
TRBJ1-6 TRBV11-1 NA ASSPGQGYNSPLH
TRBJ1-2 TRBV5-1 few ASSAADRLAYGYT
TRBJ2-3 TRBV27 few ASSYYTSTDTQY
TRBJ2-1 TRBV7-8 few ASSSGWGHSYNEQF
TRBJ2-1 TRBV15 few ATSRETWANEQF
TRBJ1-1 TRBV19 few ASKSDRWRTEAF
TRBJ1-1 TRBV2 NA ASSVRQQNTEAF
TRBJ2-1 TRBV7-2 NA ASWTSAYNEQF
TRBJ2-7 TRBV7-2 many ASRSSRTSKPYEQY
TRBJ1-1 TRBV7-3 NA ASSGQGNTEAF
TRBJ2-2 TRBV9 NA ASSVDASANTGELF
TRBJ1-3 TRBV10-2 many ASSDLINLDSSGNTIY
TRBJ2-7 TRBV11-3 few ASSSPGVVEQY
TRBJ2-7 TRBV28 few ASSPLARGIHEQY
TRBJ1-5 TRBV7-2 NA ASSLAEGQPQH
TRBJ2-7 TRBV6-6 NA ASRPTGGVSYEQY
TRBJ2-1 TRBV7-2 few ASSSGTFRGYNEQF
TRBJ2-3 TRBV9 NA ASSVGGQPITDTQY
TRBJ1-6 TRBV9 few ASSAGTDSGHGSPLH
TRBJ2-3 TRBV30 NA AWDRGLADTQY
TRBJ1-3 TRBV4-3 NA ASSQERTGTTHSGNTIY
TRBJ2-1 TRBV9 few ASSPGTSYNEQF
TRBJ1-4 TRBV30 NA AWSSDSSINEKLF
TRBJ2-5 TRBV5-4 few ASRLRGQGETQY
TRBJ1-1 TRBV11-1 few ASRSHTEAF
TRBJ1-2 TRBV7-2 few ASSLSIGEFESYGYT
TRBJ1-3 TRBV30 NA AWSARVDTIY
TRBJ2-3 TRBV7-2 NA ASSLSGSSTDTQY
TRBJ1-5 TRBV7-3 many ASSLKIGQPQH
TRBJ1-1 TRBV18 few ASSPTRNTEAF
TRBJ2-3 TRBV2 NA ASSEVGSRDTQY
TRBJ1-2 TRBV7-9 NA ASTPGASRGYT
TRBJ2-7 TRBV6-5 NA ASSYSGGGYEQY
TRBJ2-3 TRBV7-9 many ASSSLTDTQY
TRBJ2-7 TRBV5-1 few ASSSPVQNEQY
TRBJ2-1 TRBV11-2 NA ASSLGTRANEEQF
TRBJ2-5 TRBV5-1 NA ASREQETQY
TRBJ2-5 TRBV18 few ASSPLQETQY
TRBJ1-3 TRBV20-1 few SARVRDTIY
TRBJ2-2 TRBV15 few ATSRDQGNTGELF
TRBJ2-2 TRBV30 NA AWSVVRVTGELF
TRBJ1-3 TRBV29-1 few SVEIGPGNTIY
TRBJ2-1 TRBV29-1 NA SVTGTGASNEQF
TRBJ1-2 TRBV9 few ASSGTGAYGYT